A single sample gave rise to the 19 T cell receptor beta chains below, sequenced in a study of regulatory T cells in long-lasting Graves disease. Indicated time point: persistent/refractory GD, antithyroid drugs over 5 years with positive TRAb. RNA extracted from PBMCs served as the sequencing template. Through Arm-PCR of CDR3 regions and iRepertoire HTBI primers, TCR beta libraries were built. TCRdb itself ran the multiplex PCR reads through MiXCR, one entry per CDR3 protein. The data contain roughly 490,000 distinct CDR3 sequences, approximately 23% of them seen just once; the ten biggest clones take up less than 15%. This specimen was peripheral blood mononuclear cells (PBMCs), taken when the disease was refractory, from a patient treated with antithyroid drugs. The receptors shown here come from a female donor with Graves disease.

This clonotype was detected many times. CDR3 amino acids: CASSYRRVNTEAFF. CDR3 sequence (DNA): TGTGCCAGCAGCTACCGACGGGTGAACACTGAAGCTTTCTTT. The V gene is TRBV27, the J gene TRBJ1-1, with D hard to call. The ends were cut back, 6 bases at V and 0 bases at J, with 11 bases in the middle. The CDR3 contains 14 residues. Germline CDR1 and CDR2: MNHEY and SMNVEV (reference sequence).

This clonotype was seen at least ten times. This chain connects TRBV11-1 to TRBJ1-1, with 7 bases that match TRBD1. J gave up 0 bases and V 5 bases, and 6 bases lay outside the gene matches. The length of the CDR3 is 15 residues. Germline loops: CDR1 SGHAT, CDR2 FQDESV (reference sequence). The CDR3 region is CASSLPGQLNTEAFF. CDR3 nucleotides: TGTGCCAGCAGCCTTCCGGGACAGCTGAACACTGAAGCTTTCTTT.

This clonotype has more than one count but fewer than ten. The chain carries TRBV28 and TRBJ2-2, with unresolved D. V lost 1 base, J lost 0 bases, and 9 bases lay in between. The germline V gene has CDR1 MDHEN and CDR2 SYDVKM. This CDR3 is built from 16 residues. The CDR3 protein is CASSLYGPSNTGELFF. Written as DNA, the CDR3 is TGTGCCAGCAGTTTATACGGACCGTCGAACACCGGGGAGCTGTTTTTT.

The gene calls are TRBV19 and TRBJ2-7; TRBD2 is a possible D gene (5 bases). This CDR3 has 14 residues. CDR1 LNHDA and CDR2 SQIVND come from the germline V gene (reference sequence). Trimming left V 6 bases short and J 4 bases short, with 16 bases between. CDR3 loop: CASSTGESGYEQYF. The CDR3 bases are TGTGCCAGTAGCACCGGGGAATCTGGATACGAGCAGTACTTC.

This clonotype occurred many times. The chain links TRBV12-3 or TRBV12-4 to TRBJ2-7; the match to TRBD1 covers 8 bases. The length of the CDR3 is 14 residues. Germline trimming cut 6 bases from V and 2 bases from J; bases unmatched to any gene: 6. The chain's CDR3 is CASRRQGLAYEQYF. The CDR3 bases are TGTGCCAGCAGGAGACAGGGGCTTGCCTACGAGCAGTACTTC.

About this clonotype itself: A read error is likely, as this CDR3 ends without the conserved phenylalanine or tryptophan. The DNA is omitted, as the CDR3 cannot be located on it reliably, and the CDR3 follows TCRdb's listing. The CDR3 loop is CASSLDLGQYFGP. The chain couples TRBV12-3 or TRBV12-4 to TRBJ2-4; whether TRBD2, the table's D call, matches the DNA was not checked. The CDR3 length is 13 residues, termini included.

This clonotype was detected ten times or more. This sequence joins TRBV7-2 and TRBJ2-6; possibly TRBD1 for D (5 bases). V lost 4 bases and J lost 3, with 10 bases in between. Germline V gene sequence: CDR1 SGHTA, CDR2 FQGNSA. The CDR3 is made up of 15 amino acids. This CDR3 reads CASSSVRDGANVLTF. CDR3 nucleotides: TGTGCCAGCAGCTCGGTCAGGGATGGGGCCAACGTCCTGACTTTC.

The chain combines TRBV30 with TRBJ1-6; the D gene is possibly TRBD1 (5 bases). Germline-derived CDR1 and CDR2 are GTSNPN and SVGIG (reference sequence). CDR3 length: 13 amino acids. V gave up 2 bases and J gave up 11 bases, with 13 bases separating them. The CDR3 DNA sequence: TGTGCCTGGAGTCCAGGGAACGGAGCACCCCTCCACTTT. Protein sequence: CAWSPGNGAPLHF.

This clonotype has more than one count but fewer than ten. The V gene is TRBV20-1, the J gene TRBJ1-2; D call uncertain. The CDR3 totals 13 residues. Germline V gene lookup returns CDR1 DFQATT and CDR2 SNEGSKA (reference sequence). The ends were cut back, 4 bases at V and 0 bases at J, with 9 bases in the middle. The CDR3 nucleotides read TGCAGTGCTACCAGCGGAGCTAACTATGGCTACACCTTC. Amino acid sequence: CSATSGANYGYTF.

The CDR3 DNA follows: TGTGCCAGCAGCTTAGTCAGCCTTCGGGAGACCCAGTACTTC. Translated: CASSLVSLRETQYF. The chain links TRBV7-9 to TRBJ2-5, with D hard to call. V was shortened by 1 base and J by 5 bases, with 11 bases between the two germline ends. The CDR3 runs 14 residues. Looked up from germline, CDR1 is SEHNR and CDR2 is FQNEAQ (reference sequence).

The genes are TRBV10-3 and TRBJ2-7; 9 nucleotides line up with TRBD2. Germline V gives CDR1 ENHRY, CDR2 SYGVKD. This CDR3 comprises 19 residues. V lost 0 bases, J lost 6 bases, and 18 bases stayed unmatched. CDR3 in amino acids: CAISESLVAGARQRSEQYF. The DNA of the CDR3 is TGTGCCATCAGTGAGTCGTTGGTAGCGGGAGCCCGGCAACGGAGCGAGCAGTACTTC.

CDR3 in DNA: TGTGCCAGCAGCCCTACCTGGGGTGGGGAAAAACTGTTTTTT. Translating it yields CASSPTWGGEKLFF. The chain recombines TRBV7-2 with TRBJ1-4; D ambiguous. The germline V gene encodes CDR1 SGHTA and CDR2 FQGNSA. V was clipped by 5 bases and J by 8 bases, with 15 bases between them. This CDR3 has 14 amino acids.

Only one count was recorded for this clonotype. A much bigger clone sits one base away, suggesting this may be a read error. The chain has TRBV12-3 or TRBV12-4 and TRBJ2-2, with D uncertain. The CDR3 sequence is 13 residues long. V was clipped by 4 bases and J by 1 base, with 4 bases between them. For the CDR3, the DNA is TGTGCCAGCAGTTGGAAGAACACCGGGGAGCTGTTTTTT. The encoded protein is CASSWKNTGELFF.

This clonotype turned up a few times. The rearrangement links TRBV7-2 to TRBJ1-1; no definite D call. From germline, CDR1 is SGHTA and CDR2 FQGNSA. V was pared by 0 bases and J by 4 bases, with 9 bases between. The CDR3 is made up of 14 amino acids. The CDR3 spells CASSLAIRSTEAFF. The CDR3 DNA sequence: TGTGCCAGCAGCTTAGCGATCAGGAGCACTGAAGCTTTCTTT.

The chain is built from TRBV7-2 and TRBJ2-7; 10 nucleotides match TRBD1. V lost 5 bases to trimming and J lost 2 bases; unmatched junction nucleotides: 6. Germline V lookup: CDR1 SGHTA, CDR2 FQGNSA. The CDR3 loop spans 15 amino acids. Here the CDR3 DNA reads TGTGCCAGCAGCCCCGGACAGGGGGATACCTACGAGCAGTACTTC. Amino acids: CASSPGQGDTYEQYF.

At least ten counts were recorded for this clonotype. The chain carries TRBV12-3 or TRBV12-4 and TRBJ1-6; 8 bases align to TRBD1. The J segment lost 0 bases and the V segment lost 5 bases, leaving 6 bases of the junction unmatched. This CDR3 spans 17 amino acids. The CDR3, as DNA: TGTGCCAGCAGTGGACGGGACAGGTTCTCCTATAATTCACCCCTCCACTTT. Translation gives CASSGRDRFSYNSPLHF.

CDR3 region: CSARDRRGTDTQYF. The CDR3, as DNA: TGCAGTGCTAGAGATAGAAGGGGCACAGATACGCAGTATTTT. This chain connects TRBV20-1 to TRBJ2-3; D unresolved. Trimming cost V 0 bases and J 1 base, with 8 bases left between them. The CDR3 is 14 residues long. Germline values: CDR1 DFQATT, CDR2 SNEGSKA (reference sequence).

There are many counts of this clonotype. This chain joins TRBV11-2 and TRBJ1-6, with D uncertain. Germline V gene data show CDR1 as SGHAT and CDR2 as FQNNGV. V shed 3 bases and J shed 11 bases, with 14 bases lying between them. This CDR3 comprises 14 residues. The CDR3 bases are TGTGCCAGCAGCTTGGCAGTCGGTCAGACACCCCTCCACTTT. Translating gives CASSLAVGQTPLHF.

The chain couples TRBV6-2 or TRBV6-3 to TRBJ1-5; TRBD1 matches at 8 bases. The ends lost 0 bases at V and 7 bases at J; junction bases unmatched: 2. The CDR3 runs to 14 residues. Germline CDR1 is MNHEY and CDR2 is SVGEGT. The CDR3 DNA reads TGTGCCAGCAGTTACTCGCAGGGGGCCCAGCCCCAGCATTTT. Amino acid sequence: CASSYSQGAQPQHF.